This T cell receptor (beta chain) was identified during a study of tumor and adjacent non-tumor tissue in lung cancer. Whole-study context: The patients, 9 to 11 men and 4 to 6 women, were about 31 to 76 with stage I to III disease. Millions of productive TCRbeta reads were obtained per sample on average. Study-level results: Tumor repertoires had a smaller top 100 clone share than normal lung. Compared with tumor, normal lung showed significantly lower TCR diversity.

This clonotype showed up many times. Its specificity is not known. No cell sorting was done before RNA was extracted from the tissue. Between the trimmed V and J ends, which lost 6 bases and 1 base, there was a span of 19 bases. Germline assignment: CDR1 SGHNT and CDR2 YYREEE (reference sequence). This CDR3 spans 16 amino acids. TCRbeta libraries were built with three rounds of nested PCR, modified from ARM-PCR. TCRdb analysed the multiplex PCR reads with MiXCR anew, one entry per CDR3 protein. The table includes more than 85,000 distinct CDR3 sequences, around two thirds detected once. The clonotype was recovered from a man in his sixties or seventies with non-small cell lung cancer. This chain joins TRBV5-4 and TRBJ1-1, with TRBD1 as a possible D gene (5 bases). Material for sequencing was lung tumor tissue. CDR3 nucleotides: TGTGCCAGCAACTTTGCCCTGGGGCAGGGGAACACTGAAGCTTTCTTT. It specifies CASNFALGQGNTEAFF.